This entry lists 32 T cell receptor beta chains sequenced from one sample in a study of blood T cell repertoires in COVID-19. Assay: immunoSEQ multiplex PCR; the TCRdb copy retains only in-frame clones and omits some. The table includes about 230,000 clones, around nine tenths detected once. Material for sequencing was PBMCs or T cells enriched from blood (not recorded which). The receptors here all came from a man aged 25 to 45 who had recovered from COVID-19.

The V call is TRBV5-4, the J call TRBJ2-6; D is perhaps TRBD1 (6 bases). The V gene's germline CDR1 is SGHNT and CDR2 YYREEE (reference sequence). This CDR3 has 16 residues. V gave up 4 bases and J gave up 0 bases, with 11 bases separating them. The chain's CDR3 is CASSPRGGSGANVLTF. CDR3 DNA sequence: TGTGCCAGCAGCCCGAGAGGGGGCTCTGGGGCCAACGTCCTGACTTTC.

This chain links TRBV6-6 with TRBJ1-6; TRBD1 aligns across 8 bases. The CDR3 contains 16 residues. Germline CDR1 reads MNHNY; CDR2 reads SVGAGI (reference sequence). J lost 5 bases, V lost 7 bases, and 10 bases had no gene match. The CDR3 DNA reads as TGTGCCAGCAATCGTAGGGACAGGTCTAATAATTCACCCCTCCACTTT. It is translated as CASNRRDRSNNSPLHF.

This clone was seen once. The chain carries TRBV4-1 and TRBJ1-1; 9 nucleotides line up with TRBD1. From germline, CDR1 is MGHRA and CDR2 YSYEKL. The CDR3 covers 15 residues. Unmatched junction bases numbered 7, after V lost 4 bases and J lost 4 bases. The CDR3: CASSRGQGPTTEAFF. The DNA for the CDR3 is TGCGCCAGCAGCCGGGGACAGGGTCCGACCACTGAAGCTTTCTTT.

This clone was observed a single time. The rearrangement links TRBV7-8 to TRBJ1-4; the D is unclear. CDR1 SGHVS and CDR2 FQNEAQ come from the germline V gene. The CDR3 has 15 amino acids. V dropped 5 bases and J dropped 2 bases, with 12 bases sitting between them. CDR3 DNA: TGTGCCAGCAGCCTTAATGATGCGACTAATGAAAAACTGTTTTTT. Its translation: CASSLNDATNEKLFF. Based on the CDR3 plus reference TRBV7-8 and TRBJ1-4, the full variable domain is GAGVSQSPRYKVAKRGQDVALRCDPISGHVSLFWYQQALGQGPEFLTYFQNEAQLDKSGLPSDRFFAERPEGSVSTLKIQRTQQEDSAVYLCASSLNDATNEKLFFGSGTQLSVL.

The gene calls are TRBV28 and TRBJ1-1, with 11 bases matching TRBD1. J was trimmed by 12 bases and V by 10 bases; bases with no gene match: 19. The CDR3 extends over 15 amino acids. Germline CDR1 reads MDHEN; CDR2 reads SYDVKM. The CDR3 nucleotides are TGTGCCACCAGGACAGGGGGCAACTCCGGGGCTAGTTCTTTCTTT. Translation gives CATRTGGNSGASSFF.

The gene calls are TRBV30 and TRBJ2-7; TRBD1 agrees at 9 bases. After removal of 0 bases from V and 4 bases from J, the junction contained 4 bases not matched to a gene. From germline, CDR1 is GTSNPN and CDR2 SVGIG (reference sequence). The CDR3 spans 14 residues. The CDR3 coding sequence is TGTGCCTGGAGTGTCGGGACAGGGAGGTACGAGCAGTACTTC. It is translated as CAWSVGTGRYEQYF. The complete variable domain, with remaining parts taken from reference TRBV30 and TRBJ2-7, reads SQTIHQWPATLVQPVGSPLSLECTVEGTSNPNLYWYRQAAGRGLQLLFYSVGIGQISSEVPQNLSASRPQDRQFILSSKKLLLSDSGFYLCAWSVGTGRYEQYFGPGTRLTVT.

This chain uses TRBV14 with TRBJ2-4; 9 bases map to TRBD1. Germline CDR1 SGHDN, CDR2 FVKESK. Unmatched junction bases numbered 3, after V lost 2 bases and J lost 4 bases. CDR3 size: 15 residues. CDR3 loop: CASSQYGTGKNIQYF. The CDR3 DNA sequence: TGTGCCAGCAGCCAATACGGGACAGGGAAAAACATTCAGTACTTC.

The gene calls are TRBV6-5 and TRBJ2-7; 9 bases are a match to TRBD2. Germline assignment: CDR1 MNHEY and CDR2 SVGAGI. Trimming cost V 0 bases and J 1 base; bases outside gene matches: 4. This CDR3 is built from 16 residues. CDR3 region: CASSYSRGGMSYEQYF. In DNA form, the CDR3 reads TGTGCCAGCAGTTACTCGCGGGGGGGAATGTCCTACGAGCAGTACTTC.

V usage is TRBV7-9 and J usage is TRBJ2-2, with D uncertain. CDR3 length: 13 amino acids. Trimming shortened V by 5 bases and J by 3 bases, and 7 bases separated the two germline ends. Germline V gene sequence: CDR1 SEHNR, CDR2 FQNEAQ (reference sequence). The CDR3 is CASSPHDTGELFF. The CDR3 bases are TGTGCCAGCAGCCCCCATGACACCGGGGAGCTGTTTTTT.

This clone was counted only a few times. V is TRBV10-1 and J is TRBJ2-3; 8 nucleotides agree with TRBD2. The CDR3 is 14 amino acids. V trimming: 8 bases; J trimming: 2 bases; junction bases outside the gene matches: 6. Germline V CDR1 and CDR2: WNHNN, SYGVQD (reference sequence). Here the CDR3 reads CASRGTSDTDTQYF. Written as DNA, the CDR3 is TGCGCCAGCCGAGGGACTAGTGACACAGATACGCAGTATTTT.

This clone occurred once. This CDR3 reads CASQGKESTDTQYF. DNA for the CDR3: TGTGCCAGCCAGGGAAAGGAGAGCACAGATACGCAGTATTTT. The gene calls are TRBV19 and TRBJ2-3; D is possibly TRBD1 (5 bases). V lost 9 bases, J lost 0 bases, and 13 bases lay in between. Per the germline V gene, CDR1 is LNHDA and CDR2 is SQIVND (reference sequence). The CDR3 contains 14 residues.

This clone showed up just once. The V gene is TRBV6-5, the J gene TRBJ2-2, with 11 bases fitting TRBD2. The V gene end was trimmed by 9 bases and the J gene end by 5 bases; junction bases not matched to a gene: 5. CDR3 size: 14 residues. Germline values: CDR1 MNHEY, CDR2 SVGAGI. In DNA form, the CDR3 reads TGTGCCAGTCTAACTAGCGGGAGTACCGGGGAGCTGTTTTTT. This codes for CASLTSGSTGELFF.

The genes are TRBV6-5 and TRBJ1-2, with TRBD1 matching 7 bases. From germline, CDR1 is MNHEY and CDR2 SVGAGI. Losses at the gene ends were 7 bases for V and 8 bases for J; bases not matched to a gene: 7. The CDR3 covers 12 residues. CDR3 loop: CASMTGTRGYTF. CDR3 DNA: TGTGCCAGCATGACAGGGACACGGGGCTACACCTTC.

J is TRBJ2-2 and V is TRBV5-4, with D possibly matching TRBD2 (7 bases). The CDR3 covers 17 residues. Trimming removed 0 bases from V and 2 bases from J, with 14 bases in between. Germline V gives CDR1 SGHNT, CDR2 YYREEE (reference sequence). In nucleotides, the CDR3 is TGTGCCAGCAGCTTGGCCAGAGGGGGGGGAAACACCGGGGAGCTGTTTTTT. It encodes CASSLARGGGNTGELFF. The complete variable domain, with remaining parts taken from reference TRBV5-4 and TRBJ2-2, reads ETGVTQSPTHLIKTRGQQVTLRCSSQSGHNTVSWYQQALGQGPQFIFQYYREEENGRGNFPPRFSGLQFPNYSSELNVNALELDDSALYLCASSLARGGGNTGELFFGEGSRLTVL.

This chain uses TRBV3-1 (or the pseudogene TRBV3-2) with TRBJ2-1; 12 bases line up with TRBD2. Trimming at V came to 4 bases and at J to 8 bases, leaving 9 bases not matched to a gene. The CDR3 is 16 residues long. Germline V gene data show CDR1 as LGHDT and CDR2 as YNNKEL (reference sequence). CDR3 in amino acids: CASSLAGLAGVDEQFF. CDR3 nucleotide sequence: TGTGCCAGCAGCCTGGCGGGACTAGCGGGCGTTGATGAGCAGTTCTTC.

The chain has TRBV7-9 and TRBJ2-1; D is uncertain. V lost 5 bases and J 7 bases, leaving 6 bases between the germline ends. In germline, CDR1 is SEHNR, CDR2 FQNEAQ (reference sequence). This CDR3 has 11 amino acids. The CDR3 spells CASSAANEQFF. The DNA for the CDR3 is TGTGCCAGCAGCGCGGCTAATGAGCAGTTCTTC. The full variable domain, in which reference TRBV7-9 and TRBJ2-1 provide the parts outside the CDR3, is DTGVSQNPRHKITKRGQNVTFRCDPISEHNRLYWYRQTLGQGPEFLTYFQNEAQLEKSRLLSDRFSAERPKGSFSTLEIQRTEQGDSAMYLCASSAANEQFFGPGTRLTVL.

This clone was seen once. The V call is TRBV11-3, the J call TRBJ2-5, with 7 bases aligning to TRBD2. With 1 base clipped from V and 4 bases from J, the junction kept 0 bases outside the gene matches. CDR1 is SGHNT and CDR2 is YENEEA in the germline V gene. This CDR3 is 13 amino acids long. CDR3 sequence: CASSLAGGETQYF. CDR3 in DNA: TGTGCCAGCAGCTTAGCGGGAGGAGAGACCCAGTACTTC. The whole variable domain, remainder taken from reference TRBV11-3 and TRBJ2-5, is EAGVVQSPRYKIIEKKQPVAFWCNPISGHNTLYWYLQNLGQGPELLIRYENEEAVDDSQLPKDRFSAERLKGVDSTLKIQPAELGDSAVYLCASSLAGGETQYFGPGTRLLVL.

This chain connects TRBV7-8 to TRBJ2-4; 7 bases map to TRBD1. The CDR3 totals 15 residues. Germline trimming cut 5 bases from V and 0 bases from J; bases unmatched to any gene: 4. From germline, CDR1 is SGHVS and CDR2 FQNEAQ. The chain's CDR3 is CASSPDRIAKNIQYF. In DNA form, the CDR3 reads TGTGCCAGCAGCCCGGACAGGATAGCCAAAAACATTCAGTACTTC.

The chain couples TRBV30 to TRBJ1-1; 7 nucleotides align to TRBD1. The germline V gene encodes CDR1 GTSNPN and CDR2 SVGIG (reference sequence). The CDR3 runs 11 residues. Trimming removed 2 bases from V and 8 bases from J; junction bases left unmatched: 2. CDR3 sequence: CAWSTGAEAFF. In nucleotides, the CDR3 is TGTGCCTGGAGTACAGGGGCGGAAGCTTTCTTT.

This chain connects TRBV7-2 to TRBJ1-4; 7 positions match TRBD1. Trimming removed 0 bases from V and 8 bases from J; junction bases left unmatched: 9. This CDR3 is 16 amino acids long. Germline V gives CDR1 SGHTA, CDR2 FQGNSA. As DNA, the CDR3 is TGTGCCAGCAGCTTAGCGGGGGGACAGTACTTAGAAAAACTGTTTTTT. This gives the protein CASSLAGGQYLEKLFF.

V is TRBV27 and J is TRBJ1-2, with 8 bases aligning to TRBD1. The CDR3 is made up of 15 amino acids. Germline lookup yields CDR1 MNHEY and CDR2 SMNVEV (reference sequence). The J segment lost 0 bases and the V segment lost 0 bases, leaving 0 bases of the junction unmatched. This chain's CDR3 is CASSLSTGANYGYTF. CDR3 nucleotide sequence: TGTGCCAGCAGTTTATCGACAGGGGCTAACTATGGCTACACCTTC.

The J gene is TRBJ2-7, the V gene TRBV28; TRBD1 matches 9 bases. Germline loops: CDR1 MDHEN, CDR2 SYDVKM. V lost 9 bases to trimming and J lost 1 base; unmatched junction nucleotides: 7. This CDR3 comprises 14 residues. The CDR3 protein is CASSGTGSSYEQYF. The CDR3 DNA follows: TGTGCCAGTTCAGGGACAGGGTCGTCCTACGAGCAGTACTTC.

The chain uses TRBV9 and TRBJ1-2, with D uncertain. Germline values: CDR1 SGDLS, CDR2 YYNGEE. This CDR3 comprises 12 residues. Trimming left V 4 bases short and J 6 bases short, with 10 bases between. DNA of the CDR3: TGTGCCAGCAGCACACCGTATGATGGCTACACCTTC. Amino acid sequence: CASSTPYDGYTF.

The rearrangement uses TRBV30 and TRBJ1-4; 10 positions agree with TRBD1. The germline V gene has CDR1 GTSNPN and CDR2 SVGIG (reference sequence). Trimming took 1 base from V and 7 from J; bases not matched to a gene: 3. The CDR3 has 14 residues. CDR3 sequence reads: CAWSGTGGTEKLFF. The CDR3 DNA follows: TGTGCCTGGAGTGGGACAGGGGGAACTGAAAAACTGTTTTTT.

In this sample, this clone turned up once. This rearrangement joins TRBV11-1 to TRBJ2-3; D may be TRBD2 (6 bases). Germline V gene sequence: CDR1 SGHAT, CDR2 FQDESV (reference sequence). Trimming removed 5 bases from V and 5 bases from J, with 17 bases in between. The CDR3 loop spans 15 amino acids. The CDR3 protein is CASSADLLREDTQYF. For the CDR3, the DNA is TGTGCCAGCAGCGCGGACCTGCTGCGGGAAGATACGCAGTATTTT.

This chain joins TRBV5-1 and TRBJ2-2; 8 bases line up with TRBD1. The J segment lost 6 bases and the V segment lost 0 bases, leaving 7 bases of the junction unmatched. This CDR3 has 16 residues. Per germline, CDR1 SGHRS and CDR2 YFSETQ. CDR3 region: CASSLAGQGVAGELFF. CDR3 nucleotide sequence: TGCGCCAGCAGCTTGGCTGGACAGGGTGTTGCCGGGGAGCTGTTTTTT.

This rearrangement joins TRBV10-1 to TRBJ1-6; 7 nucleotides line up with TRBD1. Germline V CDR1 and CDR2: WNHNN, SYGVQD (reference sequence). V lost 0 bases to trimming and J lost 7 bases; unmatched junction nucleotides: 12. This CDR3 spans 18 amino acids. CDR3 in amino acids: CASSESIRSRGKNSPLHF. The CDR3 nucleotides are TGCGCCAGCAGTGAGTCGATCAGGAGCAGGGGGAAGAATTCACCCCTCCACTTT.

CDR3 sequence: CASSLNRGPYGYTF. In DNA, the CDR3 is TGTGCCAGCAGCTTGAACAGGGGTCCCTATGGCTACACCTTC. This rearrangement joins TRBV5-5 to TRBJ1-2, with 7 bases identical to TRBD1. This CDR3 comprises 14 residues. Trimming at V came to 1 base and at J to 4 bases, leaving 4 bases not matched to a gene. The germline CDR1 and CDR2 sequences are SGHKS and YYEKEE (reference sequence).

The genes are TRBV7-9 and TRBJ2-7; unclear D gene. Germline values: CDR1 SEHNR, CDR2 FQNEAQ (reference sequence). This CDR3 spans 15 amino acids. V was shortened by 5 bases and J by 2 bases, with 16 bases between the two germline ends. Written as DNA, the CDR3 is TGTGCCAGCAGCCCCCAGGCTTCCACAGCCTACGAGCAGTACTTC. Translation: CASSPQASTAYEQYF.

This sequence joins TRBV12-2 and TRBJ2-7; TRBD2 is the table's D call, not checked against the DNA. TRBV12-2 is listed as a pseudogene. The CDR3 totals 16 residues. The CDR3 DNA follows: TGTGCAAGTCGCTTAGGGGAGGGGCTAGCGGGGAACGAGCAGTACTTC. This sequence encodes CASRLGEGLAGNEQYF.

With regard to this clone: This sample also contains other DNA sequences that code for the same CDR3. This chain connects TRBV7-9 to TRBJ2-1; the match to TRBD1 covers 10 bases. The germline CDR1 and CDR2 sequences are SEHNR and FQNEAQ (reference sequence). J lost 2 bases, V lost 5 bases, and 3 bases had no gene match. This CDR3 is built from 15 residues. The chain's CDR3 is CASSTGQGAYNEQFF. The CDR3 bases are TGTGCCAGCAGCACCGGACAGGGGGCCTACAATGAGCAGTTCTTC.

This chain connects TRBV2 to TRBJ1-2; D unresolved. Looked up from germline, CDR1 is SNHLY and CDR2 is FYNNEI. V dropped 0 bases and J dropped 14 bases, with 19 bases sitting between them. This CDR3 is built from 14 residues. The CDR3 is CASSEAGWAGRETF. The CDR3 DNA follows: TGTGCCAGCAGTGAAGCCGGGTGGGCAGGCCGGGAGACCTTC.